These T cell receptor beta chains were read from a single sample in a study of T cell repertoires in cytomegalovirus infection. These receptors have no identified antigens. TCRdb ran MiXCR on the reads and lists one entry per CDR3 protein. The sample records roughly 220,000 distinct CDR3 sequences, around 40% being singletons. Sequenced here: CD8+ T cells from cultured PBMCs, sampled from culture after CMV antigen stimulation. Receptor source: a human donor in good health (CMV status not recorded). Some clones in this sample may be carry-over from other donors' samples. Both conserved end residues are part of each CDR3. The D gene is left open where the match is weak. The size of a clone is reported for some rows only, either as once, few or many, or as a class for expanded clones.

size	V	D	J	DNA	CDR3
many	TRBV20-1	TRBD1	TRBJ2-3	TGCAGTGCTAGTCAGGGGGCTAGCACAGATACGCAGTATTTT	CSASQGASTDTQYF
few	TRBV6-6	.	TRBJ1-2	TGTGCCAGCAGTTACCAAGACTATGGCTACACCTTC	CASSYQDYGYTF
.	TRBV19	.	TRBJ1-2	TGTGCCAGTAGCGTCCAGGGTCTCCGCTATGGCTACACCTTC	CASSVQGLRYGYTF
few	TRBV7-9	.	TRBJ2-7	TGTGCCAGCAGCCCTGTGGGAAATAAGGACGAGCAGTACTTC	CASSPVGNKDEQYF
.	TRBV11-2	TRBD2	TRBJ2-1	TGTGCCAGCAGCTTAGGTCGGGGGGGCCAGAATGAGCAGTTCTTC	CASSLGRGGQNEQFF
.	TRBV28	.	TRBJ2-3	TGTGCCAGCAATTTGGACAGGGGGGCGGCTAGCGGGATAATGAGGACAGATACGCAGTATTTT	CASNLDRGAASGIMRTDTQYF
.	TRBV14	.	TRBJ1-2	TGTGCCAGCAGCCAAGAAGGTGACACCTTGAACTATGGCTACACCTTC	CASSQEGDTLNYGYTF
.	TRBV6-1	.	TRBJ1-2	TGTGCCAGCAGTGAAGAACCGAGAGGCTACACCTTC	CASSEEPRGYTF
.	TRBV7-9	.	TRBJ1-2	TGTGCCAGCAGCTTAGGATATGCTTCGACCTATGGCTACACCTTC	CASSLGYASTYGYTF
.	TRBV27	.	TRBJ1-6	TGTGCCAGCAGTTTGGACGGCGGGAATTCACCCCTCCACTTT	CASSLDGGNSPLHF